This T cell receptor beta chain is from a study of blood T cell repertoires in COVID-19. Method: immunoSEQ multiplex PCR; TCRdb's copy keeps in-frame clones and lacks some. Here the sample spans approximately 450,000 clones, 70% to 90% being singletons. The germline V and J ends were trimmed by 2 bases and 10 bases, with 14 bases remaining between them. The germline V gene encodes CDR1 ENHRY and CDR2 SYGVKD. The CDR3 has 13 amino acids. This clone has only a few counts. The sequenced sample consisted of PBMCs or T cells enriched from blood (not recorded which). The chain combines TRBV10-3 with TRBJ1-1, with unresolved D. The clonotype comes from a woman between 18 and 30 years old with acute COVID-19. The DNA for the CDR3 is TGTGCCATCAGTGAGGGAACTGGACTGGGAGCTTTCTTT. This sequence encodes CAISEGTGLGAFF.